The 27 T cell receptor beta chains reported below all come from one sample, sequenced in a study of CD8 T cells in Susac syndrome. The authors reverse transcribed roughly 0.5 to 1 ug RNA with random hexamers. TCRdb re-called the immunoSEQ multiplex PCR reads through MiXCR, storing one row per CDR3 protein. The sample yields roughly 100,000 distinct CDR3 sequences, about 96% seen once. The sample consisted of CD8+ T cells from PBMCs. These receptors originate from a human donor with Susac syndrome.

This sequence joins TRBV5-1 and TRBJ1-1; 7 bases fit TRBD1. CDR3 length: 13 residues. J was trimmed by 5 bases and V by 5 bases; bases with no gene match: 6. Germline V gene data show CDR1 as SGHRS and CDR2 as YFSETQ. The CDR3 DNA reads TGCGCCAGCAGTAGACAGGGTAGGACTGAAGCTTTCTTT. Its translation is CASSRQGRTEAFF. Variable domain in full (rest from reference TRBV5-1 and TRBJ1-1): KAGVTQTPRYLIKTRGQQVTLSCSPISGHRSVSWYQQTPGQGLQFLFEYFSETQRNKGNFPGRFSGRQFSNSRSEMNVSTLELGDSALYLCASSRQGRTEAFFGQGTRLTVV.

The V call is TRBV27, the J call TRBJ1-2; the D gene is possibly TRBD1 (5 bases). There are 14 residues in the CDR3. CDR1 MNHEY and CDR2 SMNVEV come from the germline V gene (reference sequence). V lost 3 bases and J 3 bases, leaving 11 bases between the germline ends. The CDR3 reads CASSFGGTDYGYTF. As DNA, the CDR3 is TGTGCCAGCAGTTTCGGCGGGACTGACTATGGCTACACCTTC.

The gene calls are TRBV12-3 or TRBV12-4 and TRBJ1-5, with 9 bases identical to TRBD1. This CDR3 comprises 18 residues. V trimming: 8 bases; J trimming: 0 bases; junction bases outside the gene matches: 14. The CDR3 nucleotides read TGTGCCAGCGGCAAACAGGGGGCTTGGGGAAATAGCAATCAGCCCCAGCATTTT. As protein: CASGKQGAWGNSNQPQHF.

The chain links TRBV7-2 to TRBJ1-1; D is unclear. CDR1 is SGHTA and CDR2 is FQGNSA in the germline V gene. The CDR3 is made up of 14 amino acids. Trimming left V 5 bases short and J 3 bases short, with 13 bases between. In DNA, the CDR3 is TGTGCCAGCAGCCAAACCGCGGACTACACTGAAGCTTTCTTT. This gives the protein CASSQTADYTEAFF.

V gene TRBV11-3 combines with J gene TRBJ2-5; D possibly corresponds to TRBD1 (6 bases). Germline values: CDR1 SGHNT, CDR2 YENEEA. The CDR3 length is 15 residues. The germline V and J ends were trimmed by 5 bases and 7 bases, with 20 bases remaining between them. CDR3 sequence: CASSETPLRGGTQYF. As DNA, the CDR3 is TGTGCCAGCAGCGAGACACCTCTCAGAGGGGGGACCCAGTACTTC.

The genes are TRBV12-5 and TRBJ2-2; D unresolved. CDR3 length: 14 amino acids. V shed 5 bases and J shed 7 bases, with 14 bases lying between them. Germline CDR1 LGHNT, CDR2 FRNRAP. The CDR3 DNA is TGTGCTAGTGGTCTCCTCGTCTTAGGCGGGGAGCTGTTTTTT. This gives the protein CASGLLVLGGELFF.

The genes are TRBV20-1 and TRBJ1-2; no reliable D call. V dropped 1 base and J dropped 0 bases, with 6 bases sitting between them. The CDR3 has 13 residues. From germline, CDR1 is DFQATT and CDR2 SNEGSKA (reference sequence). Here the CDR3 reads CSARARANYGYTF. The CDR3 nucleotides read TGCAGTGCTAGAGCCAGAGCTAACTATGGCTACACCTTC.

This rearrangement joins TRBV12-3 or TRBV12-4 to TRBJ2-7; 7 nucleotides line up with TRBD1. V shed 5 bases, J shed 2 bases, and the junction held 9 bases outside the gene matches. CDR3 size: 15 residues. In nucleotides, the CDR3 is TGTGCCAGCAGTCCGCGGACAGGCGGAGCCTACGAGCAGTACTTC. It translates to CASSPRTGGAYEQYF.

The gene calls are TRBV24-1 and TRBJ2-5; TRBD1 agrees at 7 bases. V was clipped by 11 bases and J by 1 base; unmatched bases: 6. The CDR3 runs to 13 residues. Germline V gene lookup returns CDR1 KGHDR and CDR2 SFDVKD. In DNA form, the CDR3 reads TGTGCCATCGGGGACAGTTCCCAAGAGACCCAGTACTTC. Its protein product is CAIGDSSQETQYF.

The V gene is TRBV10-3, the J gene TRBJ1-1; no clear D gene. V lost 5 bases and J 8 bases, leaving 21 bases between the germline ends. Germline CDR1 ENHRY, CDR2 SYGVKD. The CDR3 sequence is 15 residues long. The CDR3 DNA is TGTGCCATCAGTCCTGGACGGACCGAACACTCCGAAGCTTTCTTT. Translated, it gives CAISPGRTEHSEAFF.

The chain carries TRBV9 and TRBJ2-3; weak D call: TRBD2 (7 bases). The germline CDR1 and CDR2 sequences are SGDLS and YYNGEE. The length of the CDR3 is 17 residues. Trimming took off 3 bases at V and 1 base at J, with 18 bases between the two ends. The CDR3 bases are TGTGCCAGCAGCGGGCAAGGGGGAGGGCAGGGCACAGATACGCAGTATTTT. Protein sequence: CASSGQGGGQGTDTQYF. The whole variable domain, filled in from reference TRBV9 and TRBJ2-3, reads DSGVTQTPKHLITATGQRVTLRCSPRSGDLSVYWYQQSLDQGLQFLIQYYNGEERAKGNILERFSAQQFPDLHSELNLSSLELGDSALYFCASSGQGGGQGTDTQYFGPGTRLTVL.

The V gene is TRBV7-2, the J gene TRBJ2-1; D may be TRBD1 (6 bases). CDR1 is SGHTA and CDR2 is FQGNSA in the germline V gene. V was pared by 4 bases and J by 8 bases, with 12 bases between. CDR3 size: 13 residues. This CDR3 reads CASSSGVGYEQFF. The CDR3 nucleotides read TGTGCCAGCAGCTCAGGGGTGGGGTATGAGCAGTTCTTC. The variable domain in full, completed from reference TRBV7-2 and TRBJ2-1, reads GAGVSQSPSNKVTEKGKDVELRCDPISGHTALYWYRQSLGQGLEFLIYFQGNSAPDKSGLPSDRFSAERTGGSVSTLTIQRTQQEDSAVYLCASSSGVGYEQFFGPGTRLTVL.

This chain uses TRBV2 with TRBJ2-3; 8 positions agree with TRBD1. The CDR3 is 15 residues long. Per the germline V gene, CDR1 is SNHLY and CDR2 is FYNNEI. J was trimmed by 1 base and V by 10 bases; bases with no gene match: 10. The CDR3 bases are TGTGCCACCGGGACAGGTTCCTCGGGCACAGATACGCAGTATTTT. This encodes CATGTGSSGTDTQYF.

V is TRBV21-1 and J is TRBJ2-7; TRBD1, the D gene given by the table, was not confirmed from the DNA. TRBV21-1 is an annotated pseudogene. This CDR3 comprises 14 residues. This CDR3 is CASRTLGGPDEQYF. The DNA of the CDR3 is TGTGCCAGCAGGACCTTGGGGGGGCCGGACGAGCAGTACTTC.

CDR3 DNA: TGCGCCAGCAGCTTGGCAGGGGCCCGCACAGATACGCAGTATTTT. Translated: CASSLAGARTDTQYF. The rearrangement uses TRBV5-1 and TRBJ2-3; maybe TRBD1 (6 bases). The germline V and J ends were trimmed by 0 bases and 1 base, with 9 bases remaining between them. The CDR3 is made up of 15 amino acids. Germline-derived CDR1 and CDR2 are SGHRS and YFSETQ.

V and J are TRBV20-1 and TRBJ2-5, with D possibly TRBD2 on 5 matching bases. CDR1 and CDR2 from the germline V gene are DFQATT and SNEGSKA (reference sequence). The CDR3 is made up of 13 amino acids. Trimming took 5 bases from V and 5 from J, leaving 15 bases between them. Here the CDR3 reads CSAETTGSETQYF. Written as DNA, the CDR3 is TGCAGTGCTGAGACTACGGGATCCGAGACCCAGTACTTC.

The V and J genes are TRBV11-2 and TRBJ1-1; the D gene is possibly TRBD1 (5 bases). Per the germline V gene, CDR1 is SGHAT and CDR2 is FQNNGV. The length of the CDR3 is 17 residues. V lost 1 base, J lost 1 base, and 16 bases lay in between. As DNA, the CDR3 is TGTGCCAGCAGCTTAGCCCTCGACAGAATAAGGAACACTGAAGCTTTCTTT. This translates into CASSLALDRIRNTEAFF.

V usage is TRBV15 and J usage is TRBJ2-1; possible D gene TRBD2, 5 bases. Trimming shortened V by 0 bases and J by 9 bases, and 12 bases separated the two germline ends. The CDR3 runs to 14 residues. CDR1 is LNHNV and CDR2 is YYDKDF in the germline V gene (reference sequence). The CDR3 coding sequence is TGTGCCACCAGCAGAGACGAGGGAATGGGTGAGCAGTTCTTC. Translation: CATSRDEGMGEQFF.

The genes are TRBV14 and TRBJ1-2, with TRBD1 as a possible D gene (5 bases). Germline CDR1 and CDR2: SGHDN and FVKESK. The CDR3 sequence is 12 residues long. V was trimmed by 6 bases and J by 5 bases, leaving 10 bases between them. CDR3 nucleotide sequence: TGTGCCAGCAGGGATGACAGTTATGGCTACACCTTC. It encodes CASRDDSYGYTF.

The V gene is TRBV6-1, the J gene TRBJ2-1; TRBD2 matches at 13 bases. The J segment lost 8 bases and the V segment lost 6 bases, leaving 4 bases of the junction unmatched. The germline V gene encodes CDR1 MNHNS and CDR2 SASEGT. This CDR3 has 14 amino acids. The CDR3 bases are TGTGCCAGCAGACTAGCGGGGGGGTTCGATGAGCAGTTCTTC. This translates into CASRLAGGFDEQFF.

The chain couples TRBV27 to TRBJ1-2; tentatively, D is TRBD1 (5 bases). The V gene lost 5 bases and the J gene lost 0 bases, with 7 bases spanning the gap. The CDR3 length is 13 residues. The germline gives CDR1 MNHEY, CDR2 SMNVEV (reference sequence). CDR3 amino acids: CASSGTANYGYTF. CDR3 nucleotide sequence: TGTGCCAGCAGTGGGACGGCTAACTATGGCTACACCTTC.

The chain combines TRBV20-1 with TRBJ2-1; the match to TRBD1 covers 12 bases. CDR3 length: 16 residues. Germline loops: CDR1 DFQATT, CDR2 SNEGSKA (reference sequence). The trim removed 0 bases at V and 8 bases at J, leaving 8 bases unmatched. The CDR3 reads CSARDPRDRGLYEQFF. CDR3 nucleotides: TGCAGTGCTAGAGACCCCCGGGACAGGGGGCTCTATGAGCAGTTCTTC.

The chain is built from TRBV4-2 and TRBJ1-1, with a tentative D call TRBD1 (6 bases). Trimming stripped 4 bases from V and 2 bases from J, with 17 bases between. This CDR3 spans 16 amino acids. The V gene's germline CDR1 is LGHNA and CDR2 YNFKEQ. CDR3 protein: CASSRSTGTSNTEAFF. DNA of the CDR3: TGTGCCAGCAGCCGCTCCACGGGGACATCTAACACTGAAGCTTTCTTT.

V and J are TRBV29-1 and TRBJ2-7, with a weak D call TRBD1 (7 bases). Trimming removed 3 bases at V and 4 bases at J, with 10 bases between. Germline values: CDR1 SQVTM, CDR2 ANQGSEA. CDR3 size: 12 residues. This CDR3 is CSVDAGGYEQYF. DNA for the CDR3: TGCAGCGTTGATGCAGGGGGGTACGAGCAGTACTTC.

V and J are TRBV12-3 or TRBV12-4 and TRBJ1-5, with 9 bases matching TRBD1. Trimming removed 6 bases from V and 4 bases from J; junction bases left unmatched: 4. The CDR3 consists of 14 residues. As DNA, the CDR3 is TGTGCCAGCAGGTCGGGACAGGGTAATCAGCCCCAGCATTTT. This sequence encodes CASRSGQGNQPQHF.

The chain uses TRBV30 and TRBJ2-2; D ambiguous. This CDR3 has 12 residues. V lost 0 bases to trimming and J lost 8 bases, with 7 bases between them. Germline CDR1 and CDR2: GTSNPN and SVGIG (reference sequence). The CDR3: CAWSVISGELFF. The CDR3 coding sequence is TGTGCCTGGAGTGTAATCTCGGGGGAGCTGTTTTTT.

The chain joins TRBV20-1 to TRBJ2-7, with a possible D match to TRBD2 (5 bases). Trimming cost V 6 bases and J 6 bases, with 18 bases left between them. The length of the CDR3 is 13 residues. CDR1 and CDR2 (germline): DFQATT, SNEGSKA (reference sequence). Here the CDR3 reads CSAETLDRGEQYF. The CDR3, as DNA: TGCAGTGCGGAGACCTTGGACCGGGGCGAGCAGTACTTC.